Each of the 6 T cell receptor beta chains below was sequenced from the same sample in a study of cytomegalovirus exposure and HLA in healthy donors. PCR was performed using 60 Vbeta and 13 Jbeta primers. Repertoires were generated with immunoSEQ multiplex PCR, while TCRdb's copy carries only in-frame clones and drops some. The sample lists 180,000 or so clones; around 78% were seen once. The sample taken for sequencing was PBMCs. Source of these receptors: a man younger than 30 in good health and CMV-seronegative.

V gene TRBV4-2 combines with J gene TRBJ2-2; 8 nucleotides match TRBD2. Losses at the gene ends were 0 bases for V and 7 bases for J; bases not matched to a gene: 7. CDR3 length: 16 amino acids. The germline gives CDR1 LGHNA, CDR2 YNFKEQ. The CDR3 DNA reads as TGTGCCAGCAGCCAAGATGAACAGGGACTAGGCGGGGAGCTGTTTTTT. Translated, it gives CASSQDEQGLGGELFF.

V and J are TRBV28 and TRBJ1-5; D remains ambiguous. The germline CDR1 and CDR2 sequences are MDHEN and SYDVKM. Trimming left V 5 bases short and J 4 bases short, with 12 bases between. The CDR3 is 14 residues long. CDR3 nucleotide sequence: TGTGCCAGCAGTCCCCTGAGGGCTAATCAGCCCCAGCATTTT. Protein: CASSPLRANQPQHF.

V gene TRBV27 combines with J gene TRBJ1-1; tentative D call: TRBD1 (6 bases). Germline-derived CDR1 and CDR2 are MNHEY and SMNVEV (reference sequence). The germline V and J ends were trimmed by 5 bases and 8 bases, with 21 bases remaining between them. The CDR3 spans 15 residues. The CDR3 DNA follows: TGTGCCAGCAGTGTCCCCGGGTCCCCCGACAGGGAAGCTTTCTTT. Translating it yields CASSVPGSPDREAFF.

Only one count was recorded for this clone. The J gene is TRBJ2-7, the V gene TRBV5-1; D may be TRBD1 (6 bases). Germline CDR1 SGHRS, CDR2 YFSETQ. V lost 0 bases and J lost 1, with 11 bases in between. The CDR3 has 15 amino acids. The CDR3 DNA is TGCGCCAGCAGCTTGGTTGGGGGCAGTTCCTACGAGCAGTACTTC. Protein: CASSLVGGSSYEQYF.

This chain links TRBV30 with TRBJ1-6; D unresolved. This CDR3 is built from 10 residues. Germline CDR1 and CDR2: GTSNPN and SVGIG (reference sequence). Written as DNA, the CDR3 is TGTCCTCCTCCCGAGGAACCCCTCCACTTT. As protein: CPPPEEPLHF.

The gene calls are TRBV5-1 and TRBJ1-1; 12 bases are shared with TRBD1. V lost 4 bases to trimming and J lost 4 bases; unmatched junction nucleotides: 8. The CDR3 loop spans 16 amino acids. Germline V gene data show CDR1 as SGHRS and CDR2 as YFSETQ. Written as DNA, the CDR3 is TGCGCCAGCAGCGAGGGACAGGGGGCGCGGGGCACTGAAGCTTTCTTT. Translating gives CASSEGQGARGTEAFF.